This TCR beta chain was documented in a study of blood T cell repertoires in COVID-19. At the level of the study: There were acute and convalescent COVID-19 samples, and they came from the United States, Italy and Spain.

From germline, CDR1 is MNHNY and CDR2 SVGAGI (reference sequence). Trimming pared 6 bases from V and 5 bases from J, leaving 17 bases between. The CDR3 runs to 14 residues. Each participant's cohort was designated according to participant-reported clinical history. Original methodology: Nucleated cell number was recorded as an estimate derived from reference gene primer amplification. TCRdb's copy holds only in-frame clones and misses some; the assay was immunoSEQ multiplex PCR. V and J calls and clone size follow that table, whereas D and trimming were derived from the DNA. The sample consists of hundreds of thousands of clones, over 75% of them appearing once.

The clonotype was recovered from a woman aged 35 to 49 with acute COVID-19. The sequenced sample was PBMCs or T cells enriched from blood (not recorded which). J is TRBJ2-7 and V is TRBV6-6, with TRBD2 as a possible D gene (6 bases). The CDR3 is CASSVGGARDEQYF. In DNA form, the CDR3 reads TGTGCCAGCAGCGTGGGGGGAGCTAGAGACGAGCAGTACTTC.